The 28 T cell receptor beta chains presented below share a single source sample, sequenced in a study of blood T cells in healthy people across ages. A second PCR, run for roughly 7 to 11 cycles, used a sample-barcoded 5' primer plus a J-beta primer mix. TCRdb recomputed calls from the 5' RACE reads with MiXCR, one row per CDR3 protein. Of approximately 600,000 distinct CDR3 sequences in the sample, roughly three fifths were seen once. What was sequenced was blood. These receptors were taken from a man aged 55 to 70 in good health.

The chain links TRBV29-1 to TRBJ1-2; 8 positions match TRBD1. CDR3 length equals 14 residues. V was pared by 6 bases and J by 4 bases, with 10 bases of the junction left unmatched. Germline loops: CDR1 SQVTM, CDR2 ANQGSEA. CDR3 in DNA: TGCAGCGTGTCCGGACAGGGCGTTCGCTATGGCTACACCTTC. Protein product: CSVSGQGVRYGYTF.

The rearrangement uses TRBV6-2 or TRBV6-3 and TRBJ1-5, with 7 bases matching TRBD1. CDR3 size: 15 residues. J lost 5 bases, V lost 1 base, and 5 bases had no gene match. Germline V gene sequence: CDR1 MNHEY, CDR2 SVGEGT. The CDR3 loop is CASSYFGTVDQPQHF. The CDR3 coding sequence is TGTGCCAGCAGTTACTTCGGGACAGTAGATCAGCCCCAGCATTTT.

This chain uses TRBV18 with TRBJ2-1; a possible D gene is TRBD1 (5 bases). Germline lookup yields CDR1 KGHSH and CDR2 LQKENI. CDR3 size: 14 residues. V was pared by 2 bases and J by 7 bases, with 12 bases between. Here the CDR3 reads CASSPSQGWNEQFF. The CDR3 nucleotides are TGTGCCAGCTCACCATCCCAGGGATGGAATGAGCAGTTCTTC.

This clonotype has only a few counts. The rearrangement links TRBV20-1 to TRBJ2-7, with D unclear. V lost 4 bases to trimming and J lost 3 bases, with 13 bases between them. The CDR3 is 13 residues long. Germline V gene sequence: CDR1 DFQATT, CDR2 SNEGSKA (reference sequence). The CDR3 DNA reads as TGCAGTGCTATTCGACCGCAAGACTACGAGCAGTACTTC. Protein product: CSAIRPQDYEQYF.

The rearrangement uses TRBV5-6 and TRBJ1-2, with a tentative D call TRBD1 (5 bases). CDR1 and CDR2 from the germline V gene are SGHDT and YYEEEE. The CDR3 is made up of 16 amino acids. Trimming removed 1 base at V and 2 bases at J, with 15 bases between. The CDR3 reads CASSLLSGGWNYGYTF. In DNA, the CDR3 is TGTGCCAGCAGCTTGTTATCCGGGGGATGGAACTATGGCTACACCTTC.

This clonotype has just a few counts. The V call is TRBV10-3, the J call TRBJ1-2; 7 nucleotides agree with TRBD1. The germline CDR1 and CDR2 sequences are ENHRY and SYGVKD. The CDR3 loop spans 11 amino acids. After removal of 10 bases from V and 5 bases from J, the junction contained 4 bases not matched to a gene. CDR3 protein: CASRDRYGYTF. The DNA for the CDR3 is TGTGCCAGCAGGGACAGATATGGCTACACCTTC.

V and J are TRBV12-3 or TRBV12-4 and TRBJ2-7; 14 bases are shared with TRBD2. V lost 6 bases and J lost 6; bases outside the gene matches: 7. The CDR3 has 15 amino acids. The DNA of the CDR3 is TGTGCCAGCAGCGGGACTAGCGGGGGTCCCTGCGAGCAGTACTTC. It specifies CASSGTSGGPCEQYF.

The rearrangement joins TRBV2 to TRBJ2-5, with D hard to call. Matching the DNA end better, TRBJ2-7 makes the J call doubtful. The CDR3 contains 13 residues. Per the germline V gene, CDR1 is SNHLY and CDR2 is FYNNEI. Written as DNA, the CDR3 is TGTGCCAGCAGTGTCTGGGGTATCGACGAGCAGTACTTC. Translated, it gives CASSVWGIDEQYF.

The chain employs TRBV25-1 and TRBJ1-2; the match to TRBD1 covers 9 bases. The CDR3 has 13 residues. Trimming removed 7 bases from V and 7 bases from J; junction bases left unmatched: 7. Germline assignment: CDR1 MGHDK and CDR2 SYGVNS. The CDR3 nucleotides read TGTGCCAGCACCCCGGGACAGGGTGGTGGCTACACCTTC. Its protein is CASTPGQGGGYTF.

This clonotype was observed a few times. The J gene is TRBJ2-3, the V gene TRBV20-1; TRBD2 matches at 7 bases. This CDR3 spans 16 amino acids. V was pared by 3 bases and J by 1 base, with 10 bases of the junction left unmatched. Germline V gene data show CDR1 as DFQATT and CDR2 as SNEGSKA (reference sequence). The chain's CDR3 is CSARGQWGGRTDTQYF. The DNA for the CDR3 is TGCAGTGCTAGGGGGCAATGGGGGGGACGCACAGATACGCAGTATTTT.

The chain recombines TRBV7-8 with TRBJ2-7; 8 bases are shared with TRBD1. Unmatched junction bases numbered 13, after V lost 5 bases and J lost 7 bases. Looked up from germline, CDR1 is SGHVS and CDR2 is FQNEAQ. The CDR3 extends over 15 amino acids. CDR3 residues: CASSLRTGSRREQYF. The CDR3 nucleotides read TGTGCCAGCAGCCTTCGGACAGGGTCAAGGAGGGAGCAGTACTTC.

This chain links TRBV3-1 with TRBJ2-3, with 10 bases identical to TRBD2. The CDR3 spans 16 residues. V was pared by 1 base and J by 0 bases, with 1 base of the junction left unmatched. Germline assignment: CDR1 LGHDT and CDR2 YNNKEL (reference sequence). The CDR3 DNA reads TGTGCCAGCAGCCAAGTAGCGGGGGGAAGCACAGATACGCAGTATTTT. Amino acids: CASSQVAGGSTDTQYF.

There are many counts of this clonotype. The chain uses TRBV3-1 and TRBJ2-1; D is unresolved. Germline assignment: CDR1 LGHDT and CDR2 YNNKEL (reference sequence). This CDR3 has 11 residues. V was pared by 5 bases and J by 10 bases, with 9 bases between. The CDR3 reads CASSWAGEQFF. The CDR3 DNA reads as TGTGCCAGCAGCTGGGCCGGGGAGCAGTTCTTC.

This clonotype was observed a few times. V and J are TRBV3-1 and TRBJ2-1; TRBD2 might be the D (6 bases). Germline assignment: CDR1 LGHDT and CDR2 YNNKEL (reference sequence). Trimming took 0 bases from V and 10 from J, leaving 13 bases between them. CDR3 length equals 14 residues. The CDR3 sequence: CASSQESAEGEQFF. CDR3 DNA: TGTGCCAGCAGCCAAGAAAGTGCGGAGGGAGAGCAGTTCTTC.

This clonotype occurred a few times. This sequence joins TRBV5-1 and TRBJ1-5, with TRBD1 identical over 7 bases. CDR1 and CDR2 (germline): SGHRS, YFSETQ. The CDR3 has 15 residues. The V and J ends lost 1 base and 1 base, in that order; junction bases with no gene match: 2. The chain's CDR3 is CASSLIGGSNQPQHF. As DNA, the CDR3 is TGCGCCAGCAGCTTGATAGGGGGCAGCAATCAGCCCCAGCATTTT.

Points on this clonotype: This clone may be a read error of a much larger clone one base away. The CDR3 region has the DNA TGTGCCAGCAGCTTAGTTTTGAGGTCCAAAAACATTCAGTACTTC. This encodes CASSLVLRSKNIQYF. The rearrangement uses TRBV7-2 and TRBJ2-4, with D hard to call. V was cut by 1 base and J by 2 bases, with 9 bases left in between. This CDR3 has 15 amino acids. Germline loops: CDR1 SGHTA, CDR2 FQGNSA.

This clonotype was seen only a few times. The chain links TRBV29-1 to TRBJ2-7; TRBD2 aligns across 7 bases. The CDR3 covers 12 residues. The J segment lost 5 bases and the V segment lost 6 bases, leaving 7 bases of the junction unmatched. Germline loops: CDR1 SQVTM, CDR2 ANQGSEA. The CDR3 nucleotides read TGCAGCGTCGGATTCGGGGGGAACGAGCAGTACTTC. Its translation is CSVGFGGNEQYF.

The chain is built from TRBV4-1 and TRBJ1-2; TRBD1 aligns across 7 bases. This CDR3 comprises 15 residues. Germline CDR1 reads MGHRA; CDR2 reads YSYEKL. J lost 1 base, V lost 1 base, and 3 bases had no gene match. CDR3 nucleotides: TGCGCCAGCAGCCAAGCGGGACAGCTTAACTATGGCTACACCTTC. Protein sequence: CASSQAGQLNYGYTF.

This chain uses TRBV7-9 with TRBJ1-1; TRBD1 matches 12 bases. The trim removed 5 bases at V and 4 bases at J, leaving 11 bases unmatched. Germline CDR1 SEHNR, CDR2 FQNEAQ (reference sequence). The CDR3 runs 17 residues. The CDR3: CASSPRDRGHRVTEAFF. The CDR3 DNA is TGTGCCAGCAGCCCCCGGGACAGGGGGCACAGGGTCACTGAAGCTTTCTTT.

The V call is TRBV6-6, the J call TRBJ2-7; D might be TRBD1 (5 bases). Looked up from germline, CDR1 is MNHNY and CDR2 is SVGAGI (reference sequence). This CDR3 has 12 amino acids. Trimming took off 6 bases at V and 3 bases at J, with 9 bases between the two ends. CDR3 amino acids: CASRKTDYEQYF. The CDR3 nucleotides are TGTGCCAGCAGGAAGACAGACTACGAGCAGTACTTC.

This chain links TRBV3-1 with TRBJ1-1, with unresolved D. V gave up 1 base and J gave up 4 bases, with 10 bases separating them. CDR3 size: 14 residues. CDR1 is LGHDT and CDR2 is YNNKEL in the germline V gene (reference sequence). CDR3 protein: CASSQASRSTEAFF. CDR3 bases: TGTGCCAGCAGCCAAGCTTCGAGGTCCACTGAAGCTTTCTTT.

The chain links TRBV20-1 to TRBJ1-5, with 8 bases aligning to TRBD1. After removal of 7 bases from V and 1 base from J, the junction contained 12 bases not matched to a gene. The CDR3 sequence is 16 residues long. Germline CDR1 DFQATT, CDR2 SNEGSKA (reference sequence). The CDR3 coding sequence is TGCAGTGTAACGACAGGGGCCGCGGCCAGCAATCAGCCCCAGCATTTT. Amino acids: CSVTTGAAASNQPQHF.

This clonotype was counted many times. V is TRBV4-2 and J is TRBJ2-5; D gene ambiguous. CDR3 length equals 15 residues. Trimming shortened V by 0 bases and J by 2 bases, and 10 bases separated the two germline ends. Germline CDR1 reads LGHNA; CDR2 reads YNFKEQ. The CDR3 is CASSQDPGPQETQYF. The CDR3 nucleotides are TGTGCCAGCAGCCAAGATCCGGGCCCACAAGAGACCCAGTACTTC.

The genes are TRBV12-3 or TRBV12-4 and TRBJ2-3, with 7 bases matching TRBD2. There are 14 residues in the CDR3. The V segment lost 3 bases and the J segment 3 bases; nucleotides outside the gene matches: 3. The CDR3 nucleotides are TGTGCCAGCAGTTTCCTAGCGGTGACAGATACGCAGTATTTT. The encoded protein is CASSFLAVTDTQYF.

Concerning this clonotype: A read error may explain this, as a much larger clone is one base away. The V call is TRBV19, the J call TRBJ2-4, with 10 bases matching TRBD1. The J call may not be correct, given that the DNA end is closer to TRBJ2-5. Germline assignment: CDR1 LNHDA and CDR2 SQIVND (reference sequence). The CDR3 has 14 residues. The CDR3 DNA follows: TGTGCCAGTAGTGACCCGGACAGGGGGGAGACCCAGTACTTC. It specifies CASSDPDRGETQYF.

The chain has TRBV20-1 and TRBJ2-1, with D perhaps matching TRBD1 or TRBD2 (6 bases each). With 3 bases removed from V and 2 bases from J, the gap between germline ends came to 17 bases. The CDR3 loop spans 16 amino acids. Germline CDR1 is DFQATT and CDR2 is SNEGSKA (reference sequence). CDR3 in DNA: TGCAGTGCTAGGCTACGTAGGGGGGCCACCTACAATGAGCAGTTCTTC. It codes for CSARLRRGATYNEQFF.

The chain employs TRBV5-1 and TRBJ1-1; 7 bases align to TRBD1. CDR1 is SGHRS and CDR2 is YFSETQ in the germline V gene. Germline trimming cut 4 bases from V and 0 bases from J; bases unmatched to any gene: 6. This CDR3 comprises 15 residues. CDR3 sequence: CASSTSGTVNTEAFF. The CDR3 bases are TGCGCCAGCAGCACCTCTGGGACAGTGAACACTGAAGCTTTCTTT.

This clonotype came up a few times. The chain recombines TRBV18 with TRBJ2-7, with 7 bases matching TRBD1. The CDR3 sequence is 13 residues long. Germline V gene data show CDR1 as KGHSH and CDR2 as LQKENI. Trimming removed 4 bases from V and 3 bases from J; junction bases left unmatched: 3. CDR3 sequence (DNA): TGTGCCAGCTCACGGGGACAGATCTACGAGCAGTACTTC. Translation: CASSRGQIYEQYF.